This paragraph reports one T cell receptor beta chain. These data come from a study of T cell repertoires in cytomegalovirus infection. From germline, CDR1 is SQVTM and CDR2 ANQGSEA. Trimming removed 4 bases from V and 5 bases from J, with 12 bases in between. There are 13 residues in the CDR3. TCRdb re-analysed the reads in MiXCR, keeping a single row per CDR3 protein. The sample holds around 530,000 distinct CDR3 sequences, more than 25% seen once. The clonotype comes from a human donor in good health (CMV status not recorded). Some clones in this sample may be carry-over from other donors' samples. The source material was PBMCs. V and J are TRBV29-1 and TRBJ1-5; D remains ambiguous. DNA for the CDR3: TGCAGCGTTGGATCCGGTATCCATCAGCCCCAGCATTTT. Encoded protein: CSVGSGIHQPQHF.